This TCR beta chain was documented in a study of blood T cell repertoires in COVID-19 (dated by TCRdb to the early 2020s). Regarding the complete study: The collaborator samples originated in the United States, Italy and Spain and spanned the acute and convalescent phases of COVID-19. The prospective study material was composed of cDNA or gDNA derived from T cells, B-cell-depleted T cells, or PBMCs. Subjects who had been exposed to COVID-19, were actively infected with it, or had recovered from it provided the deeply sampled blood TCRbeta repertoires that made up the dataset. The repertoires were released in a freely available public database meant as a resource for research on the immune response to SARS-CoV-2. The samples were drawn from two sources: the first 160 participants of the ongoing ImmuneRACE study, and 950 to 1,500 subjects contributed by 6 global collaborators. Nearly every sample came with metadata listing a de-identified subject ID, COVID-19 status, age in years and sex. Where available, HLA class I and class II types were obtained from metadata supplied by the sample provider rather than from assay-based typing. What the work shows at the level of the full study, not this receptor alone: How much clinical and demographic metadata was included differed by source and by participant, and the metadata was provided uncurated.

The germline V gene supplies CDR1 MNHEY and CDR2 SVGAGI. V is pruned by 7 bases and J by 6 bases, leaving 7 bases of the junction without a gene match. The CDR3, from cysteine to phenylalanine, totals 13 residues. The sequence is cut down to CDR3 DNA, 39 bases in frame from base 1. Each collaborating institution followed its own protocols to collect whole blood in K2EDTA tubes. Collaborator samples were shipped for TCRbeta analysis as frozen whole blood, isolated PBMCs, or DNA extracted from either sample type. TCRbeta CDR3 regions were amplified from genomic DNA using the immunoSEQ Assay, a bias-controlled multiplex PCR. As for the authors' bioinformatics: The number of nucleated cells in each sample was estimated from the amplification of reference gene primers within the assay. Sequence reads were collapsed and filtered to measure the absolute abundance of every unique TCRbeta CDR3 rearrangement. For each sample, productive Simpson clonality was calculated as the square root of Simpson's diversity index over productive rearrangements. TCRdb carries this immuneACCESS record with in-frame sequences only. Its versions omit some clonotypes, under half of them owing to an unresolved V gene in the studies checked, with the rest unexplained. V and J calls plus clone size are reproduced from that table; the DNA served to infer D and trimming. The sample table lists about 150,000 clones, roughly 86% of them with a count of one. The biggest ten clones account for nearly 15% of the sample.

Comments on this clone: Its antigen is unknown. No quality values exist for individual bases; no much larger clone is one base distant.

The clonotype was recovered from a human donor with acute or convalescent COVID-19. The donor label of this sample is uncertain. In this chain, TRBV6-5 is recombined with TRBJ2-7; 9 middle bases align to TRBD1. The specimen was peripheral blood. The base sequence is TGTGCCAGCAAATCGGGACAGGGAGGCGAGCAGTACTTC. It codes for CASKSGQGGEQYF.